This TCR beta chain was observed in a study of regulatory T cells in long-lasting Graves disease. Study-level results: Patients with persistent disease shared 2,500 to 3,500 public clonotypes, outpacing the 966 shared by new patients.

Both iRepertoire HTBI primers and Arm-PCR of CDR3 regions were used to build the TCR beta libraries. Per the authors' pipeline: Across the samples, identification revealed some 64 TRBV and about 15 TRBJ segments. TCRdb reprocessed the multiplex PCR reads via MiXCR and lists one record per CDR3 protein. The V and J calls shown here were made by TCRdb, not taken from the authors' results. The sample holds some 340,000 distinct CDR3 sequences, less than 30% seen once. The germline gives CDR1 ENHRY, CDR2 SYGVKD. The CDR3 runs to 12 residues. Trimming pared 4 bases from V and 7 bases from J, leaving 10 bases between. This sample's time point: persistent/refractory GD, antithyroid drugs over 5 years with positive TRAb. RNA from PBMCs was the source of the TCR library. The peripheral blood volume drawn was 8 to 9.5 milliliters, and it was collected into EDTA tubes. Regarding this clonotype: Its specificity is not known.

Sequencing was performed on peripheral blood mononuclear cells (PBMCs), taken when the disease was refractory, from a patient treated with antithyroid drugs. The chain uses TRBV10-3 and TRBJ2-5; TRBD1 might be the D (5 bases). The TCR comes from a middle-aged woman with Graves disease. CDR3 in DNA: TGTGCCATCAGTGCCAGGGTTGGGACCCAGTACTTC. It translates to CAISARVGTQYF.